These T cell receptor beta chains were read from a single sample in a study of beta chain features in type 1 diabetes. Profiling relied on immunoSEQ multiplex PCR, and the TCRdb table lists in-frame clones only, not all of them. The sample has under 130,000 clones; under 30% are singletons. The sequenced sample was central memory CD4+ T cells from blood. The origin of the receptors is a woman under 30 with type 1 diabetes. Each CDR3 is given with its conserved first and last residue. D genes are given only for firm matches. Clone sizes are given selectively: once, few, many, or a class where the clone is expanded.

abundance: NA
v_gene: TRBV18
j_gene: TRBJ2-7
d_gene: NA
CDR3aa: CASSPAAAYEQYF
CDR3nt: TGTGCCAGCTCACCAGCGGCGGCCTACGAGCAGTACTTC

abundance: NA
v_gene: TRBV7-2
j_gene: TRBJ2-1
d_gene: NA
CDR3aa: CASRGPGRNNEQFF
CDR3nt: TGTGCCAGCAGGGGGCCGGGGAGGAACAATGAGCAGTTCTTC

abundance: NA
v_gene: TRBV15
j_gene: TRBJ1-5
d_gene: NA
CDR3aa: CATSRNGNQPQHF
CDR3nt: TGTGCCACCAGCAGAAACGGGAATCAGCCCCAGCATTTT

abundance: NA
v_gene: TRBV30
j_gene: TRBJ2-7
d_gene: TRBD2
CDR3aa: CAWTPLGTSGSFDEQYF
CDR3nt: TGTGCCTGGACCCCTCTTGGGACTAGCGGGAGTTTCGACGAGCAGTACTTC

abundance: medium-sized
v_gene: TRBV28
j_gene: TRBJ2-1
d_gene: NA
CDR3aa: CASSLWAQEQFF
CDR3nt: TGTGCCAGCAGTTTGTGGGCGCAGGAGCAGTTCTTC

abundance: few
v_gene: TRBV5-8
j_gene: TRBJ2-1
d_gene: NA
CDR3aa: CASSPGLLGVNEQFF
CDR3nt: TGTGCCAGCAGCCCTGGACTCCTTGGGGTCAATGAGCAGTTCTTC

abundance: few
v_gene: TRBV5-1
j_gene: TRBJ2-1
d_gene: TRBD1
CDR3aa: CASSPTTGVGILDNEQFF
CDR3nt: TGCGCCAGCAGCCCGACGACAGGGGTTGGGATTCTGGACAATGAGCAGTTCTTC

abundance: NA
v_gene: TRBV28
j_gene: TRBJ1-2
d_gene: TRBD1
CDR3aa: CASIGTVNYGYTF
CDR3nt: TGTGCCAGCATTGGGACAGTTAACTATGGCTACACCTTC

abundance: NA
v_gene: TRBV18
j_gene: TRBJ2-5
d_gene: NA
CDR3aa: CASSPQTTRQETQYF
CDR3nt: TGTGCCAGCTCACCTCAGACAACCCGGCAAGAGACCCAGTACTTC

abundance: NA
v_gene: TRBV6-6
j_gene: TRBJ1-1
d_gene: NA
CDR3aa: CASGRTRGTEAFF
CDR3nt: TGTGCCAGCGGGAGGACCCGGGGGACTGAAGCTTTCTTT

abundance: few
v_gene: TRBV11-3
j_gene: TRBJ2-3
d_gene: NA
CDR3aa: CASSLFGSGSTDTQYF
CDR3nt: TGTGCCAGCAGCTTATTCGGGAGCGGAAGCACAGATACGCAGTATTTT